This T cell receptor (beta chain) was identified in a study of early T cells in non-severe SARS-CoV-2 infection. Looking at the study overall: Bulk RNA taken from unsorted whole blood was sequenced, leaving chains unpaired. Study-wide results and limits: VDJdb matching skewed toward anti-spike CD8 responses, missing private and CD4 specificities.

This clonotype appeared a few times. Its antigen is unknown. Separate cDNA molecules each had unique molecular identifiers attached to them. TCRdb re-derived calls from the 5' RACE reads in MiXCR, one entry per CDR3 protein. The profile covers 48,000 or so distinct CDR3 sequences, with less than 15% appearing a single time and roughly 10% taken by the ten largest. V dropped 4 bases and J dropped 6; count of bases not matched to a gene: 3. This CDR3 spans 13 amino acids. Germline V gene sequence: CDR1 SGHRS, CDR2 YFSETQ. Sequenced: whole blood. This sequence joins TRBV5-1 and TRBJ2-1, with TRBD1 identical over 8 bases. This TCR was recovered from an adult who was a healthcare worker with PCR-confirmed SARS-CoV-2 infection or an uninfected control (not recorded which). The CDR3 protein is CASSMDRVNEQFF. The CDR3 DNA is TGCGCCAGCAGCATGGACAGGGTCAATGAGCAGTTCTTC.